What follows are 22 T cell receptor beta chains derived from one specimen sequenced in a study of blood T cell repertoires in COVID-19. Using immunoSEQ multiplex PCR, the repertoire was profiled, and TCRdb retains in-frame clones only, with some absent. Of a few hundred thousand clones listed, about 83% are singletons. Sequencing input: PBMCs or T cells enriched from blood (not recorded which). All receptors derive from a woman between 40 and 55 years old who had recovered from COVID-19.

A single count supports this clone. The J gene is TRBJ2-7, the V gene TRBV7-8; 11 nucleotides agree with TRBD2. The J segment lost 4 bases and the V segment lost 9 bases, leaving 8 bases of the junction unmatched. CDR3 length: 14 amino acids. The germline V gene has CDR1 SGHVS and CDR2 FQNEAQ. The CDR3 nucleotides are TGTGCCAGATCTTTCGGGACTAGCGGATACGAGCAGTACGTC. Its protein product is CARSFGTSGYEQYV.

This clone was recorded a few times. The J gene is TRBJ2-5, the V gene TRBV28; tentative D call: TRBD1 (6 bases). Germline values: CDR1 MDHEN, CDR2 SYDVKM. The CDR3 runs 15 residues. Trimming removed 6 bases from V and 5 bases from J, with 19 bases in between. CDR3 sequence: CASRGHGQGRETQYF. CDR3 in DNA: TGTGCCAGCAGGGGCCATGGCCAGGGGCGCGAGACCCAGTACTTC.

The rearrangement links TRBV6-5 to TRBJ2-5; weak D call: TRBD1 (5 bases). This CDR3 comprises 14 residues. Looked up from germline, CDR1 is MNHEY and CDR2 is SVGAGI. V dropped 2 bases and J dropped 5 bases, with 12 bases sitting between them. The CDR3 nucleotides are TGTGCCAGCAGTTACAGGGGCATGGGGGAGACCCAGTACTTC. This gives the protein CASSYRGMGETQYF.

The chain employs TRBV10-3 and TRBJ1-3; D gene ambiguous. Deletions cut 0 bases from V and 0 bases from J, with 6 bases between. The CDR3 extends over 15 amino acids. Germline assignment: CDR1 ENHRY and CDR2 SYGVKD. The CDR3 loop reads CAISESELSGNTIYF. CDR3 nucleotide sequence: TGTGCCATCAGTGAGTCCGAACTCTCTGGAAACACCATATATTTT.

The chain combines TRBV27 with TRBJ2-1; 7 bases fit TRBD2. The CDR3 length is 14 residues. The germline CDR1 and CDR2 sequences are MNHEY and SMNVEV (reference sequence). Trimming took 4 bases from V and 6 from J; bases not matched to a gene: 6. The CDR3 DNA sequence: TGTGCCAGCAGTTCACTAGCGAGATCCAATGAGCAGTTCTTC. Its protein product is CASSSLARSNEQFF.

J is TRBJ2-1 and V is TRBV19, with TRBD2 matching over 10 bases. After removal of 6 bases from V and 4 bases from J, the junction contained 12 bases not matched to a gene. CDR1 LNHDA and CDR2 SQIVND come from the germline V gene (reference sequence). This CDR3 is 17 amino acids long. The CDR3 loop is CASSEKLTSGTYNEQFF. CDR3 DNA sequence: TGTGCCAGTAGCGAAAAACTAACTAGCGGGACTTACAATGAGCAGTTCTTC. Together with reference TRBV19 and TRBJ2-1, the CDR3 gives the full variable domain: DGGITQSPKYLFRKEGQNVTLSCEQNLNHDAMYWYRQDPGQGLRLIYYSQIVNDFQKGDIAEGYSVSREKKESFPLTVTSAQKNPTAFYLCASSEKLTSGTYNEQFFGPGTRLTVL.

This clone occurred a few times. The chain carries TRBV19 and TRBJ1-2; 7 nucleotides line up with TRBD1. This CDR3 has 14 residues. Germline V gene data show CDR1 as LNHDA and CDR2 as SQIVND (reference sequence). V lost 4 bases to trimming and J lost 0 bases; unmatched junction nucleotides: 2. The CDR3 protein is CASSTGGTNYGYTF. CDR3 sequence (DNA): TGTGCCAGTAGTACAGGGGGAACTAACTATGGCTACACCTTC.

The chain has TRBV3-1 (or the pseudogene TRBV3-2) and TRBJ1-4, with D unclear. V was clipped by 1 base and J by 17 bases, with 14 bases between them. In germline, CDR1 is LGHDT, CDR2 YNNKEL (reference sequence). This CDR3 contains 12 residues. The CDR3 sequence: CASSQGGSASFF. The CDR3 coding sequence is TGTGCCAGCAGCCAAGGAGGGTCAGCCAGCTTTTTT.

This rearrangement joins TRBV28 to TRBJ2-5; 8 bases agree with TRBD2. V lost 5 bases and J lost 1; bases outside the gene matches: 9. The CDR3 loop spans 16 amino acids. The germline gives CDR1 MDHEN, CDR2 SYDVKM. The CDR3, as DNA: TGTGCCAGCAGTACCGGGACTAGGGGGTCCCAAGAGACCCAGTACTTC. The encoded protein is CASSTGTRGSQETQYF.

This chain connects TRBV14 to TRBJ2-3, with 10 bases identical to TRBD1. Germline assignment: CDR1 SGHDN and CDR2 FVKESK. CDR3 size: 16 residues. J was trimmed by 5 bases and V by 1 base; bases with no gene match: 6. CDR3 bases: TGTGCCAGCAGCCAAGCGGGGACAGGGGCAGGAGATACGCAGTATTTT. It specifies CASSQAGTGAGDTQYF.

The rearrangement joins TRBV24-1 to TRBJ2-7; 7 bases line up with TRBD1. The V gene end was trimmed by 3 bases and the J gene end by 6 bases; junction bases not matched to a gene: 4. CDR3 length: 13 amino acids. Germline CDR1 reads KGHDR; CDR2 reads SFDVKD. The CDR3 nucleotides are TGTGCCACCAGTGATCCCGACAGGGTCGAGCAGTACTTC. Residues: CATSDPDRVEQYF.

The rearrangement joins TRBV4-1 to TRBJ2-1; 11 bases fit TRBD2. Germline loops: CDR1 MGHRA, CDR2 YSYEKL. V shed 4 bases, J shed 7 bases, and the junction held 9 bases outside the gene matches. The CDR3 has 16 residues. The CDR3 reads CASSPVTSGRRNEQFF. CDR3 nucleotide sequence: TGCGCCAGCAGCCCAGTAACTAGCGGGAGAAGGAATGAGCAGTTCTTC.

The rearrangement links TRBV28 to TRBJ1-1; 8 bases fit TRBD1. The CDR3 spans 13 residues. The germline CDR1 and CDR2 sequences are MDHEN and SYDVKM. V was clipped by 1 base and J by 7 bases; unmatched bases: 2. The CDR3 sequence is CASSLFGTGEAFF. For the CDR3, the DNA is TGTGCCAGCAGTTTATTCGGGACAGGTGAAGCTTTCTTT.

This clone was counted only a few times. The chain recombines TRBV5-5 with TRBJ1-4; no definite D call. Germline CDR1 is SGHKS and CDR2 is YYEKEE (reference sequence). V gave up 4 bases and J gave up 8 bases, with 12 bases separating them. The CDR3 loop spans 13 amino acids. The CDR3 nucleotides are TGTGCCAGCAGCCGAGGCGCTGGGGAAAAACTGTTTTTT. It translates to CASSRGAGEKLFF.

Comment on this clone: The junction and the germline gene differ at one end; a read error may be behind it. The DNA of the CDR3 is TGTGCCAGCAGCTTTAGCCCAGCGGGAGGTACCTACTACAATGGGCAGTTCTTC. Translation gives CASSFSPAGGTYYNGQFF. The chain has TRBV13 and TRBJ2-1; 9 bases are a match to TRBD2. The length of the CDR3 is 18 residues. Germline V CDR1 and CDR2: PRHDT, FYEKMQ (reference sequence).

The J gene is TRBJ1-2, the V gene TRBV24-1; 10 bases fit TRBD1. The CDR3 covers 16 residues. CDR1 is KGHDR and CDR2 is SFDVKD in the germline V gene. V shed 5 bases and J 0 bases; nucleotides not matched to a gene: 5. CDR3 loop: CATSGGTGDSNYGYTF. The CDR3 coding sequence is TGTGCCACCAGTGGAGGGACAGGGGACTCTAACTATGGCTACACCTTC.

The rearrangement joins TRBV21-1 to TRBJ2-7; TRBD1 was called by the table and not checked on the DNA. TRBV21-1 is flagged as a pseudogene. This CDR3 has 14 residues. The CDR3 region is CASSHRDRDYEQYV. The CDR3 nucleotides are TGTGCCAGCAGCCACCGGGACAGGGACTACGAGCAGTACGTC.

The rearrangement joins TRBV6-5 to TRBJ1-1; D is undetermined. The ends were cut back, 2 bases at V and 0 bases at J, with 10 bases in the middle. Germline V gene lookup returns CDR1 MNHEY and CDR2 SVGAGI. The CDR3 is 15 residues long. The CDR3 is CASSYLGSMNTEAFF. CDR3 DNA sequence: TGTGCCAGCAGTTACCTGGGCAGCATGAACACTGAAGCTTTCTTT.

The genes are TRBV5-4 and TRBJ2-7; 9 positions agree with TRBD1. The CDR3 runs 15 residues. V was pared by 2 bases and J by 3 bases, with 6 bases of the junction left unmatched. CDR1 and CDR2 (germline): SGHNT, YYREEE (reference sequence). The CDR3: CASSLQTGGNYEQYF. The CDR3 nucleotides are TGTGCCAGCAGCTTACAGACAGGGGGAAACTACGAGCAGTACTTC.

Turning to this clone: This same CDR3 is encoded by further DNA sequences in the sample. The chain is built from TRBV20-1 and TRBJ2-7; unclear D gene. The CDR3 is made up of 11 amino acids. Germline lookup yields CDR1 DFQATT and CDR2 SNEGSKA (reference sequence). The ends were cut back, 6 bases at V and 0 bases at J, with 6 bases in the middle. The CDR3 DNA is TGCAGTGCCCGGAGCTCCTACGAGCAGTACTTC. This sequence encodes CSARSSYEQYF.

This rearrangement joins TRBV5-1 to TRBJ2-3, with 8 bases fitting TRBD2. This CDR3 region has 14 residues. From germline, CDR1 is SGHRS and CDR2 YFSETQ. J gave up 5 bases and V 4 bases, and 6 bases lay outside the gene matches. CDR3 amino acids: CASSLAGRRDTQYF. For the CDR3, the DNA is TGCGCCAGCAGCCTAGCGGGTCGGAGAGATACGCAGTATTTT.

The chain links TRBV6-5 to TRBJ2-7; tentatively, D is TRBD1 (6 bases). The CDR3 is 14 amino acids. V lost 5 bases and J lost 6, with 17 bases in between. The V gene's germline CDR1 is MNHEY and CDR2 SVGAGI. The CDR3 DNA is TGTGCCAGCAGTCCCACCTACAGGGACCGCGAGCAGTACGTC. Translating gives CASSPTYRDREQYV.